This T cell receptor (beta chain) was found in a study of blood T cell repertoires in COVID-19. Study-wide context: PBMCs, B-cell-depleted T cells, or T cells provided the cDNA or gDNA that made up the material.

Source study methods: Nucleated cell number was recorded as an estimate derived from reference gene primer amplification. Libraries were prepared by immunoSEQ multiplex PCR; TCRdb keeps only in-frame clonotypes and omits some of them. That table furnishes V, J and clone size, whereas the DNA furnished D and trimming. Here the sample spans around 140,000 clones, roughly 84% being singletons. The CDR3 is 13 residues long. V was clipped by 3 bases and J by 4 bases; unmatched bases: 3. From germline, CDR1 is SGHRS and CDR2 YFSETQ. The V and J genes are TRBV5-1 and TRBJ2-7; 8 nucleotides match TRBD2. The source of this sequence is a woman aged 55-69 years with acute or convalescent COVID-19. The sequencing sample was made of peripheral blood. CDR3 DNA sequence: TGCGCCAGCAGCTCGGGACTAGGGTACGAGCAGTACTTC. It specifies CASSSGLGYEQYF.